This T cell receptor beta chain appears in the sequencing data of a study of blood T cell repertoires in COVID-19. Looking at the study overall: T cells, B-cell-depleted T cells, or PBMCs supplied cDNA or gDNA.

The data were produced by immunoSEQ multiplex PCR, yet TCRdb's version contains in-frame clones alone and is incomplete. The sample consists of approximately 170,000 clones, around four fifths of them appearing once. V lost 1 base and J 8 bases, leaving 8 bases between the germline ends. The CDR3 covers 12 residues. The germline gives CDR1 SNHLY, CDR2 FYNNEI. Sequencing used peripheral blood. This receptor was taken from a man aged 35 to 55 who had recovered from COVID-19. The rearrangement uses TRBV2 and TRBJ1-1; no reliable D call. The CDR3 is CASSEVRHEAFF. CDR3 nucleotide sequence: TGTGCCAGCAGTGAAGTGCGACACGAAGCTTTCTTT. The whole variable domain, filled in from reference TRBV2 and TRBJ1-1, reads EPEVTQTPSHQVTQMGQEVILRCVPISNHLYFYWYRQILGQKVEFLVSFYNNEISEKSEIFDDQFSVERPDGSNFTLKIRSTKLEDSAMYFCASSEVRHEAFFGQGTRLTVV.